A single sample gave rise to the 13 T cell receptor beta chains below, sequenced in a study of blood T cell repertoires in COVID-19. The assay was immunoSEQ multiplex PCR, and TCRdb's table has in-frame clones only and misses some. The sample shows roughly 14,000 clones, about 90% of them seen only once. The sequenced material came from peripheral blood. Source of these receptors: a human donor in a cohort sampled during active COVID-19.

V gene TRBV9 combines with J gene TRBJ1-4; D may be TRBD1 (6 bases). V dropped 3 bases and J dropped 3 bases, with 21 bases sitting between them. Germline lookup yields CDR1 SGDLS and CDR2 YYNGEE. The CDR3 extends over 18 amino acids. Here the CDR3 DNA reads TGTGCCAGCAGCGAGGGAACAGGGTGGGGTTCCTCTAATGAAAAACTGTTTTTT. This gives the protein CASSEGTGWGSSNEKLFF. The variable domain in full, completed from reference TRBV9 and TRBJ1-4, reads DSGVTQTPKHLITATGQRVTLRCSPRSGDLSVYWYQQSLDQGLQFLIQYYNGEERAKGNILERFSAQQFPDLHSELNLSSLELGDSALYFCASSEGTGWGSSNEKLFFGSGTQLSVL.

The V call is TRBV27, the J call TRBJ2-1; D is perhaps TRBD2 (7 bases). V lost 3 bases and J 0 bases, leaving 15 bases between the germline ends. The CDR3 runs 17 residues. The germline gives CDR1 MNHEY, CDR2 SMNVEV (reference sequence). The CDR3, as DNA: TGTGCCAGCAGTTTCAGTAGGAGGGGGGGCTCCTACAATGAGCAGTTCTTC. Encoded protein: CASSFSRRGGSYNEQFF.

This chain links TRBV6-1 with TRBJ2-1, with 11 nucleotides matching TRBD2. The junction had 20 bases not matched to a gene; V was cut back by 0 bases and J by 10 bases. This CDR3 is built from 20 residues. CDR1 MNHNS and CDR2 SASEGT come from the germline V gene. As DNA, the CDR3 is TGTGCCAGCAGTGAAGCGCTGGCTAGCGGGGGGTCTTCCCGGGGTTCGGAGCAGTTCTTC. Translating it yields CASSEALASGGSSRGSEQFF.

CDR3 region: CASSLSRGGAELFF. DNA of the CDR3: TGTGCCAGCAGTTTATCGAGAGGGGGAGCGGAGCTGTTTTTT. This sequence joins TRBV27 and TRBJ2-2, with a possible D match to TRBD1 (6 bases). The CDR3 sequence is 14 residues long. The V and J ends lost 0 bases and 10 bases respectively, with 12 bases between them. The germline V gene has CDR1 MNHEY and CDR2 SMNVEV (reference sequence).

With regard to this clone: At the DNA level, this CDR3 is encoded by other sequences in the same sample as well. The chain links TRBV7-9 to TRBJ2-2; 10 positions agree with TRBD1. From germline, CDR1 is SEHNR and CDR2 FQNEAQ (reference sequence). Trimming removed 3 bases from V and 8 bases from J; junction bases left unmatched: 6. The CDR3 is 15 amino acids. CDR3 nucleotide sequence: TGTGCCAGCAGCTTTACCGGGACAGGGGTGGGGGAGCTGTTTTTT. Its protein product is CASSFTGTGVGELFF.

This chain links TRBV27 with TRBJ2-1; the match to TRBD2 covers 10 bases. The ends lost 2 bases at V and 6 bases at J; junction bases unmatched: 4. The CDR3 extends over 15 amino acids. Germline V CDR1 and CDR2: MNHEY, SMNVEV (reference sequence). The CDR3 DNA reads TGTGCCAGCAGTTTAGGACTAGCGGTGTTCAATGAGCAGTTCTTC. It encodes CASSLGLAVFNEQFF.

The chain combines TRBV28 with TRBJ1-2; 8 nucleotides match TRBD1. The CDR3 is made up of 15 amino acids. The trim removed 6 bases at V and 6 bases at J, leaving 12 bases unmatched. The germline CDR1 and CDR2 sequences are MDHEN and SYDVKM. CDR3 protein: CASRPYRGAWNGYTF. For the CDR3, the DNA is TGTGCCAGCAGACCTTACAGGGGGGCATGGAATGGCTACACCTTC.

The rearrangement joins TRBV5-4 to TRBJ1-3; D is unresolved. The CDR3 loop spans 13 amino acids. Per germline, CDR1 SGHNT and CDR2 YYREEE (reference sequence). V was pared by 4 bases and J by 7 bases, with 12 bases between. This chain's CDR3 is CASSMLGGNTIYF. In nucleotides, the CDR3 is TGTGCCAGCAGCATGCTGGGAGGGAACACCATATATTTT.

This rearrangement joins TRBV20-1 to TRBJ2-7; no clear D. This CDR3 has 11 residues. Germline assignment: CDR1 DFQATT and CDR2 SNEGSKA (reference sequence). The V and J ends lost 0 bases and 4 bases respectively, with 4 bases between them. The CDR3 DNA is TGCAGTGCTAGAGATAAATACGAGCAGTACTTC. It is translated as CSARDKYEQYF.

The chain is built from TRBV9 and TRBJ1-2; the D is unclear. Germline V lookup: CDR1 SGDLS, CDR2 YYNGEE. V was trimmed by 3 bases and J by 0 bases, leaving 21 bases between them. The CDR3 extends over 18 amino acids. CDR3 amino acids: CASSAPKSGGRANYGYTF. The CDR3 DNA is TGTGCCAGCAGCGCCCCAAAAAGTGGAGGGCGAGCTAACTATGGCTACACCTTC.

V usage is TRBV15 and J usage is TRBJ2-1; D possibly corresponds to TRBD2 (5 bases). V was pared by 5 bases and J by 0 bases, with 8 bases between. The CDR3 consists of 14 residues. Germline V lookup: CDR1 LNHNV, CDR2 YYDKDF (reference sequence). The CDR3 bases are TGTGCCACCAGCTCAGCGGCCTCCTACAATGAGCAGTTCTTC. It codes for CATSSAASYNEQFF. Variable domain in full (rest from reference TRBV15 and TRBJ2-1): DAMVIQNPRYQVTQFGKPVTLSCSQTLNHNVMYWYQQKSSQAPKLLFHYYDKDFNNEADTPDNFQSRRPNTSFCFLDIRSPGLGDTAMYLCATSSAASYNEQFFGPGTRLTVL.

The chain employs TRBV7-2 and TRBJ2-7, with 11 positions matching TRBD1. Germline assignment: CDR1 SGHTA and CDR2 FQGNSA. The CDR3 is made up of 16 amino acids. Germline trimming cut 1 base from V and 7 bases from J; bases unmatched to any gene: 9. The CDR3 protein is CASSLGLGQGAREQYF. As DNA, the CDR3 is TGTGCCAGCAGCTTAGGTTTAGGACAGGGGGCGCGGGAGCAGTACTTC. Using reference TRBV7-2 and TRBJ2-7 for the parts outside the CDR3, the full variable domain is GAGVSQSPSNKVTEKGKDVELRCDPISGHTALYWYRQSLGQGLEFLIYFQGNSAPDKSGLPSDRFSAERTGGSVSTLTIQRTQQEDSAVYLCASSLGLGQGAREQYFGPGTRLTVT.

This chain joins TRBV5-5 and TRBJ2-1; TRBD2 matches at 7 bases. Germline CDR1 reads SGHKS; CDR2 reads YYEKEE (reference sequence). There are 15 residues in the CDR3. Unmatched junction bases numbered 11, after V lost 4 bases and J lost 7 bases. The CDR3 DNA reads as TGTGCCAGCAGCGGTGATGGACTAGTAGGGAATGAGCAGTTCTTC. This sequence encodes CASSGDGLVGNEQFF.